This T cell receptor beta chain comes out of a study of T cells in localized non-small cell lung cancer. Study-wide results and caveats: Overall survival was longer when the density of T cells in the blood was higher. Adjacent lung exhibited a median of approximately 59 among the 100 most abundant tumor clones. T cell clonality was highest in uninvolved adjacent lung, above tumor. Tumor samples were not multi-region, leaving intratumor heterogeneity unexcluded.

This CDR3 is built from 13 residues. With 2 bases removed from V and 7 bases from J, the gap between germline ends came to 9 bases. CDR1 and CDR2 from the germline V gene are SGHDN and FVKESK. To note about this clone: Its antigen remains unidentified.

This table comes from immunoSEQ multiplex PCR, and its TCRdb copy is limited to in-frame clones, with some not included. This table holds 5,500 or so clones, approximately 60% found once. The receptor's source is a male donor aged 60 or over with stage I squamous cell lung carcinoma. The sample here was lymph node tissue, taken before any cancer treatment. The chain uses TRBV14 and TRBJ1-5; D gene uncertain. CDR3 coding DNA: TGTGCCAGCAGCCAAATAGCGGGACAGCCCCAGCATTTT. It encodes CASSQIAGQPQHF.